The next 27 T cell receptor beta chains were all read from a single sample in a study of blood T cell repertoires in COVID-19. Repertoires were generated with immunoSEQ multiplex PCR, while TCRdb's copy carries only in-frame clones and drops some. Of 200,000 to 300,000 clones in the sample, approximately 90% were seen once. The sequencing sample was made of peripheral blood. These receptors all stem from a man aged 55 to 69 who had recovered from COVID-19.

The chain recombines TRBV4-2 with TRBJ1-2, with 7 positions matching TRBD1. CDR1 LGHNA and CDR2 YNFKEQ come from the germline V gene. The CDR3 length is 14 residues. V shed 0 bases, J shed 2 bases, and the junction held 0 bases outside the gene matches. CDR3 in amino acids: CASSQEGGNYGYTF. CDR3 in DNA: TGTGCCAGCAGCCAAGAAGGGGGCAACTATGGCTACACCTTC.

This clone was seen at least ten times. This chain links TRBV6-5 with TRBJ1-1, with 8 bases identical to TRBD1. The CDR3 is 14 residues long. The ends lost 5 bases at V and 1 base at J; junction bases unmatched: 3. Germline assignment: CDR1 MNHEY and CDR2 SVGAGI. Here the CDR3 reads CASSRDRRNTEAFF. Written as DNA, the CDR3 is TGTGCCAGCAGTCGGGACAGGCGGAACACTGAAGCTTTCTTT.

V and J are TRBV3-1 (or the pseudogene TRBV3-2) and TRBJ1-2, with D possibly matching TRBD1 (6 bases). Germline CDR1 and CDR2: LGHDT and YNNKEL (reference sequence). The V gene lost 6 bases and the J gene lost 0 bases, with 17 bases spanning the gap. The CDR3 has 16 residues. The CDR3 spells CASSGHRALTNYGYTF. CDR3 bases: TGTGCCAGCAGTGGACACAGGGCGCTCACTAACTATGGCTACACCTTC.

The chain joins TRBV7-2 to TRBJ2-1; the match to TRBD2 covers 7 bases. Trimming at V came to 3 bases and at J to 3 bases, leaving 5 bases not matched to a gene. Germline CDR1 and CDR2: SGHTA and FQGNSA. CDR3 length: 15 residues. The CDR3 region has the DNA TGTGCCAGCAGCTTCGGGGGGTCCTACTACAATGAGCAGTTCTTC. This sequence encodes CASSFGGSYYNEQFF. Full variable domain (rest looked up from reference TRBV7-2 and TRBJ2-1): GAGVSQSPSNKVTEKGKDVELRCDPISGHTALYWYRQSLGQGLEFLIYFQGNSAPDKSGLPSDRFSAERTGGSVSTLTIQRTQQEDSAVYLCASSFGGSYYNEQFFGPGTRLTVL.

This clone was picked up one time. This chain links TRBV10-3 with TRBJ1-2; D is unclear. This CDR3 is 13 amino acids long. V gave up 2 bases and J gave up 0 bases, with 4 bases separating them. Germline V lookup: CDR1 ENHRY, CDR2 SYGVKD. The CDR3 sequence is CAISETANYGYTF. The CDR3 nucleotides are TGTGCCATCAGTGAGACAGCTAACTATGGCTACACCTTC.

This chain links TRBV5-1 with TRBJ1-6, with 7 positions matching TRBD1. The CDR3 is 17 amino acids. V lost 2 bases to trimming and J lost 0 bases; unmatched junction nucleotides: 5. Germline CDR1 is SGHRS and CDR2 is YFSETQ. The CDR3 sequence is CASSLQGLSSYNSPLHF. Written as DNA, the CDR3 is TGCGCCAGCAGCTTACAGGGGTTGAGCTCCTATAATTCACCCCTCCACTTT.

The rearrangement links TRBV5-1 to TRBJ2-1; 7 bases fit TRBD2. The CDR3 is 15 amino acids. V lost 1 base, J lost 3 bases, and 4 bases stayed unmatched. Per germline, CDR1 SGHRS and CDR2 YFSETQ. The CDR3 here is CASSLSLADYNEQFF. The CDR3 DNA is TGCGCCAGCAGCTTGTCCCTAGCGGACTACAATGAGCAGTTCTTC. The whole variable domain, filled in from reference TRBV5-1 and TRBJ2-1, reads KAGVTQTPRYLIKTRGQQVTLSCSPISGHRSVSWYQQTPGQGLQFLFEYFSETQRNKGNFPGRFSGRQFSNSRSEMNVSTLELGDSALYLCASSLSLADYNEQFFGPGTRLTVL.

This rearrangement joins TRBV6-2 or TRBV6-3 to TRBJ2-3; perhaps TRBD1 as D (6 bases). Trimming cost V 0 bases and J 2 bases, with 9 bases left between them. From germline, CDR1 is MNHEY and CDR2 SVGEGT. The CDR3 spans 15 residues. Here the CDR3 DNA reads TGTGCCAGCAGTTACTCGACAGGCAACACAGATACGCAGTATTTT. Translation: CASSYSTGNTDTQYF.

The gene calls are TRBV14 and TRBJ2-2, with D hard to call. The germline V gene encodes CDR1 SGHDN and CDR2 FVKESK. The CDR3 contains 15 residues. V gave up 1 base and J gave up 7 bases, with 13 bases separating them. DNA for the CDR3: TGTGCCAGCAGCCAAGTTTCTAGTCGGTTCGGGGAGCTGTTTTTT. Translated: CASSQVSSRFGELFF.

The chain uses TRBV6-5 and TRBJ1-3, with 7 bases lining up with TRBD1. The germline CDR1 and CDR2 sequences are MNHEY and SVGAGI. V was pared by 6 bases and J by 0 bases, with 5 bases of the junction left unmatched. This CDR3 has 15 residues. CDR3 protein: CASRRTGLSGNTIYF. For the CDR3, the DNA is TGTGCCAGCAGACGGACAGGTCTCTCTGGAAACACCATATATTTT.

This sequence joins TRBV5-6 and TRBJ2-2; TRBD2 aligns across 11 bases. CDR3 size: 19 residues. Germline V CDR1 and CDR2: SGHDT, YYEEEE. With V trimmed by 3 bases and J by 0 bases, 10 bases remained unmatched. The CDR3 region is CASSSTTSGGRSNTGELFF. Here the CDR3 DNA reads TGTGCCAGCAGCTCGACTACTAGCGGGGGTCGTTCGAACACCGGGGAGCTGTTTTTT.

The V gene is TRBV30, the J gene TRBJ1-4; possible D gene TRBD1, 5 bases. V lost 0 bases and J lost 1, with 21 bases in between. Germline CDR1 is GTSNPN and CDR2 is SVGIG (reference sequence). This CDR3 has 19 amino acids. This CDR3 reads CAWSVGTWGEWGTNEKLFF. DNA for the CDR3: TGTGCCTGGAGTGTTGGGACCTGGGGGGAATGGGGAACTAATGAAAAACTGTTTTTT. The entire variable domain, with the rest obtained from reference TRBV30 and TRBJ1-4, is as follows: SQTIHQWPATLVQPVGSPLSLECTVEGTSNPNLYWYRQAAGRGLQLLFYSVGIGQISSEVPQNLSASRPQDRQFILSSKKLLLSDSGFYLCAWSVGTWGEWGTNEKLFFGSGTQLSVL.

The chain combines TRBV9 with TRBJ1-4; TRBD1 might be the D (6 bases). Trimming pared 4 bases from V and 2 bases from J, leaving 12 bases between. Germline V CDR1 and CDR2: SGDLS, YYNGEE. The CDR3 is 15 residues long. The CDR3 DNA follows: TGTGCCAGCAGCCCCTCGGGGGGCACTAATGAAAAACTGTTTTTT. This sequence encodes CASSPSGGTNEKLFF. The full variable domain, completed using reference TRBV9 and TRBJ1-4, is DSGVTQTPKHLITATGQRVTLRCSPRSGDLSVYWYQQSLDQGLQFLIQYYNGEERAKGNILERFSAQQFPDLHSELNLSSLELGDSALYFCASSPSGGTNEKLFFGSGTQLSVL.

The V call is TRBV27, the J call TRBJ1-1, with D perhaps TRBD1 (6 bases). The length of the CDR3 is 15 residues. Germline assignment: CDR1 MNHEY and CDR2 SMNVEV (reference sequence). The germline V and J ends were trimmed by 5 bases and 3 bases, with 16 bases remaining between them. The CDR3 reads CASSPAWTEDTEAFF. The CDR3 bases are TGTGCCAGCAGTCCGGCTTGGACAGAGGACACTGAAGCTTTCTTT.

The genes are TRBV19 and TRBJ1-1; 10 bases match TRBD1. This CDR3 has 15 residues. Germline V gene lookup returns CDR1 LNHDA and CDR2 SQIVND (reference sequence). V shed 1 base, J shed 1 base, and the junction held 0 bases outside the gene matches. As DNA, the CDR3 is TGTGCCAGTAGTATAGGACAGGGGGCGAACACTGAAGCTTTCTTT. Its protein product is CASSIGQGANTEAFF.

The chain employs TRBV6-2 or TRBV6-3 and TRBJ2-5, with D maybe TRBD1 (5 bases). V lost 4 bases to trimming and J lost 1 base, with 10 bases between them. The CDR3 contains 14 residues. From germline, CDR1 is MNHEY and CDR2 SVGEGT. The CDR3 nucleotides read TGTGCCAGCAGTTCGTGGGGCTTCCAAGAGACCCAGTACTTC. Translating gives CASSSWGFQETQYF.

V usage is TRBV10-1 and J usage is TRBJ2-7; D ambiguous. The germline gives CDR1 WNHNN, CDR2 SYGVQD (reference sequence). CDR3 length equals 13 residues. The V gene lost 2 bases and the J gene lost 5 bases, with 10 bases spanning the gap. The CDR3 protein is CASSETRYDEQYF. CDR3 DNA: TGCGCCAGCAGTGAGACGCGTTACGACGAGCAGTACTTC.

V gene TRBV27 combines with J gene TRBJ2-7, with TRBD2 identical over 10 bases. CDR3 length: 14 residues. Unmatched junction bases numbered 4, after V lost 6 bases and J lost 2 bases. CDR1 MNHEY and CDR2 SMNVEV come from the germline V gene (reference sequence). CDR3 protein: CASRRTSGPYEQYF. The DNA of the CDR3 is TGTGCCAGCAGGCGGACTAGCGGCCCCTACGAGCAGTACTTC.

This chain joins TRBV28 and TRBJ1-1; a weak D match, TRBD1 (6 bases). CDR3 length: 14 amino acids. The germline V and J ends were trimmed by 3 bases and 0 bases, with 8 bases remaining between them. The germline V gene has CDR1 MDHEN and CDR2 SYDVKM. Here the CDR3 reads CASSFGQMNTEAFF. CDR3 coding DNA: TGTGCCAGCAGTTTTGGACAGATGAACACTGAAGCTTTCTTT.

The genes are TRBV4-1 and TRBJ2-7, with 11 bases identical to TRBD2. Germline loops: CDR1 MGHRA, CDR2 YSYEKL. J lost 3 bases, V lost 0 bases, and 7 bases had no gene match. There are 17 residues in the CDR3. For the CDR3, the DNA is TGCGCCAGCAGCCAAGAAAGAGGGACTAGCGGTTTCTACGAGCAGTACTTC. Its protein is CASSQERGTSGFYEQYF.

J is TRBJ1-1 and V is TRBV18, with a weak D call TRBD1 (5 bases). Between the trimmed V and J ends, which lost 0 bases and 7 bases, there was a span of 24 bases. Per the germline V gene, CDR1 is KGHSH and CDR2 is LQKENI. The CDR3 is 18 residues long. The CDR3 reads CASSPPGGGGAQGSEAFF. Written as DNA, the CDR3 is TGTGCCAGCTCACCACCTGGGGGAGGAGGGGCCCAAGGAAGTGAAGCTTTCTTT.

The chain employs TRBV6-6 and TRBJ1-4; maybe TRBD1 (5 bases). Germline assignment: CDR1 MNHNY and CDR2 SVGAGI (reference sequence). Deletions cut 0 bases from V and 4 bases from J, with 9 bases between. The CDR3 totals 15 residues. The DNA of the CDR3 is TGTGCCAGCAGTTACTCGGGGCAGTTTAATGAAAAACTGTTTTTT. Its translation: CASSYSGQFNEKLFF.

The CDR3 nucleotides read TGTGCCACCAGCATGCGAAGCCTAGGGGGCAATGAGCAGTTCTTC. This gives the protein CATSMRSLGGNEQFF. This chain joins TRBV15 and TRBJ2-1, with D tentatively TRBD1 (6 bases). Germline values: CDR1 LNHNV, CDR2 YYDKDF (reference sequence). Trimming took off 4 bases at V and 6 bases at J, with 16 bases between the two ends. The CDR3 sequence is 15 residues long.

This clone has only a few counts. The chain employs TRBV2 and TRBJ2-1; TRBD1 might be the D (5 bases). Between the trimmed V and J ends, which lost 6 bases and 10 bases, there was a span of 13 bases. The CDR3 contains 12 residues. The germline gives CDR1 SNHLY, CDR2 FYNNEI. The CDR3 DNA reads TGTGCCAGCAGGGTCCCTCAGGGCGAGCAGTTCTTC. Translation gives CASRVPQGEQFF.

V is TRBV14 and J is TRBJ2-2; D not resolved. This CDR3 region has 14 residues. Germline V gives CDR1 SGHDN, CDR2 FVKESK. V lost 6 bases, J lost 2 bases, and 10 bases lay in between. The CDR3 loop reads CASRPIENTGELFF. CDR3 coding DNA: TGTGCCAGCAGACCAATAGAAAACACCGGGGAGCTGTTTTTT. The whole variable domain, remainder taken from reference TRBV14 and TRBJ2-2, is EAGVTQFPSHSVIEKGQTVTLRCDPISGHDNLYWYRRVMGKEIKFLLHFVKESKQDESGMPNNRFLAERTGGTYSTLKVQPAELEDSGVYFCASRPIENTGELFFGEGSRLTVL.

This rearrangement joins TRBV6-2 or TRBV6-3 to TRBJ1-5; TRBD1 might be the D (5 bases). Trimming removed 1 base from V and 2 bases from J, with 6 bases in between. Germline CDR1 reads MNHEY; CDR2 reads SVGEGT. CDR3 length: 14 amino acids. The CDR3 protein is CASSYWGGNQPQHF. As DNA, the CDR3 is TGTGCCAGCAGTTACTGGGGGGGCAATCAGCCCCAGCATTTT.

This chain joins TRBV5-1 and TRBJ2-7; D might be TRBD2 (6 bases). The CDR3 contains 14 residues. Trimming took off 0 bases at V and 3 bases at J, with 10 bases between the two ends. Germline V CDR1 and CDR2: SGHRS, YFSETQ. As DNA, the CDR3 is TGCGCCAGCAGCTTGGAGGGACTGAGCTACGAGCAGTACTTC. This gives the protein CASSLEGLSYEQYF.